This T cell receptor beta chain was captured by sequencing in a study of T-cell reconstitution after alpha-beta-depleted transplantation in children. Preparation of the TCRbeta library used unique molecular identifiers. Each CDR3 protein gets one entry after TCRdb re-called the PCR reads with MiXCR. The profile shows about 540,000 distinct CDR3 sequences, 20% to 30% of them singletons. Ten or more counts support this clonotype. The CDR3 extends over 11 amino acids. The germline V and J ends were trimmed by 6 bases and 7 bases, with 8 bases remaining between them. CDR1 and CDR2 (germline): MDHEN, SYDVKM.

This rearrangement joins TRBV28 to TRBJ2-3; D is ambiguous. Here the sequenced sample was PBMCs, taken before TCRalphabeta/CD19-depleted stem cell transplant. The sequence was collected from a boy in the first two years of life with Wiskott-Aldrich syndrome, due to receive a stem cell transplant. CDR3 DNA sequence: TGTGCCAGCAGCCTCGGTTATACGCAGTATTTT. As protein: CASSLGYTQYF.